A single sample gave rise to the 32 T cell receptor beta chains below, sequenced in a study of blood T cells in healthy people across ages. Through a sample-barcoded 5' primer and a J-beta primer mix, a second PCR was run for roughly 6 to 12 cycles. Each CDR3 protein is one row after TCRdb ran MiXCR on the 5' RACE reads. The sample consists of about 780,000 distinct CDR3 sequences, more than 35% of them appearing once. The sequenced sample consisted of blood. These receptor sequences come from an elderly man in good health.

The sample holds a few counts of this clonotype. The V and J genes are TRBV5-1 and TRBJ2-2; 7 bases are shared with TRBD1. Germline CDR1 SGHRS, CDR2 YFSETQ. V dropped 8 bases and J dropped 3; count of bases not matched to a gene: 13. This CDR3 is 16 amino acids long. The CDR3 region is CASRRQGGSDTGELFF. CDR3 nucleotide sequence: TGCGCCAGTAGAAGACAGGGCGGGTCAGACACCGGGGAGCTGTTTTTT.

Concerning this clonotype itself: Given a much more abundant clone one base away, this may be a read error. The chain recombines TRBV5-1 with TRBJ2-3; 9 bases map to TRBD2. J gave up 0 bases and V 2 bases, and 7 bases lay outside the gene matches. The CDR3 consists of 17 residues. CDR1 and CDR2 (germline): SGHRS, YFSETQ. The CDR3 loop reads CASSLDLSGGSTDTQYF. In DNA, the CDR3 is TGCGCCAGCAGCTTAGACCTTAGCGGGGGAAGCACAGATACGCAGTATTTT. Complete variable domain (other parts from reference TRBV5-1 and TRBJ2-3): KAGVTQTPRYLIKTRGQQVTLSCSPISGHRSVSWYQQTPGQGLQFLFEYFSETQRNKGNFPGRFSGRQFSNSRSEMNVSTLELGDSALYLCASSLDLSGGSTDTQYFGPGTRLTVL.

This clonotype has only one observation. The genes are TRBV6-5 and TRBJ2-5; 8 bases are a match to TRBD1. Germline loops: CDR1 MNHEY, CDR2 SVGAGI. The ends lost 4 bases at V and 4 bases at J; junction bases unmatched: 5. This CDR3 spans 14 amino acids. CDR3 sequence: CASSFATGAETQYF. In DNA form, the CDR3 reads TGTGCCAGCAGTTTCGCGACAGGGGCAGAGACCCAGTACTTC.

This clonotype was seen only a few times. This chain links TRBV5-1 with TRBJ2-3, with 10 bases aligning to TRBD2. The CDR3 length is 16 residues. Germline values: CDR1 SGHRS, CDR2 YFSETQ. Losses at the gene ends were 6 bases for V and 1 base for J; bases not matched to a gene: 8. Here the CDR3 DNA reads TGCGCCAGCACCCTCTCTAGCGGGGGCCGCACAGATACGCAGTATTTT. Amino acids: CASTLSSGGRTDTQYF.

Only a few counts were recorded for this clonotype. The CDR3 DNA reads TGTGCCAGCAGTACTTCCGGGACTAGCGTAACCGAGCAGTACTTC. Translation: CASSTSGTSVTEQYF. V and J are TRBV2 and TRBJ2-7, with 10 bases lining up with TRBD2. CDR3 length: 15 amino acids. Germline V lookup: CDR1 SNHLY, CDR2 FYNNEI. The junction had 10 bases not matched to a gene; V was cut back by 5 bases and J by 6 bases.

The chain has TRBV20-1 and TRBJ2-7, with D possibly matching TRBD1 (6 bases). The CDR3 sequence is 14 residues long. Per germline, CDR1 DFQATT and CDR2 SNEGSKA (reference sequence). Trimming left V 6 bases short and J 2 bases short, with 17 bases between. The CDR3 nucleotides are TGCAGTGCCCAACACCGGGACAAACCCTACGAGCAGTACTTC. It encodes CSAQHRDKPYEQYF.

The chain links TRBV29-1 to TRBJ2-1, with 9 nucleotides matching TRBD2. J lost 6 bases, V lost 6 bases, and 12 bases had no gene match. Germline V lookup: CDR1 SQVTM, CDR2 ANQGSEA. The CDR3 is 15 residues long. The CDR3 DNA reads as TGCAGCGTCCCCCCGCGGGGGGGATGGGGCAATGAGCAGTTCTTC. Amino acid sequence: CSVPPRGGWGNEQFF.

In the case of this clonotype: Without the conserved terminal phenylalanine or tryptophan, this CDR3 likely stems from a read error. This chain joins TRBV29-1 and TRBJ2-5; 10 nucleotides match TRBD1. Germline lookup yields CDR1 SQVTM and CDR2 ANQGSEA. The CDR3 is 12 residues long. Losses at the gene ends were 7 bases for V and 5 bases for J; bases not matched to a gene: 4. CDR3 protein: CSDSGQGETQYY. Written as DNA, the CDR3 is TGCAGCGACTCGGGACAGGGGGAGACCCAGTACTAC.

The CDR3 DNA reads TGCGCCAGCAGCTACCCACGGGGTACCGGGGCCAACGTCCTGACTTTC. It is translated as CASSYPRGTGANVLTF. This chain uses TRBV5-1 with TRBJ2-6, with D possibly TRBD2 on 5 matching bases. In germline, CDR1 is SGHRS, CDR2 YFSETQ. V shed 3 bases and J shed 4 bases, with 14 bases lying between them. The CDR3 runs 16 residues.

The chain couples TRBV4-3 to TRBJ1-6; D might be TRBD1 (6 bases). The V and J ends lost 0 bases and 7 bases respectively, with 10 bases between them. The CDR3 is made up of 15 amino acids. Per the germline V gene, CDR1 is LGHNA and CDR2 is YSLEER. The CDR3 nucleotides are TGCGCCAGCAGCCAAGAGGGGGCAGGAAATTCACCCCTCCACTTT. As protein: CASSQEGAGNSPLHF.

The V gene is TRBV4-2, the J gene TRBJ1-2; TRBD1 is a possible D gene (5 bases). The germline CDR1 and CDR2 sequences are LGHNA and YNFKEQ. This CDR3 contains 15 residues. V lost 1 base and J lost 5, with 14 bases in between. CDR3 sequence (DNA): TGTGCCAGCAGCCAAGGCCTGACAGAACCATATGGCTACACCTTC. Its protein is CASSQGLTEPYGYTF.

In its sample, this clonotype was seen many times. J is TRBJ2-4 and V is TRBV4-3; 7 bases agree with TRBD1. CDR1 is LGHNA and CDR2 is YSLEER in the germline V gene. This CDR3 spans 15 amino acids. Unmatched junction bases numbered 10, after V lost 4 bases and J lost 7 bases. CDR3 DNA sequence: TGCGCCAGCAGCCGGGAACAGGGGCCAGAGAACATTCAGTACTTC. The encoded protein is CASSREQGPENIQYF.

Comments on this clonotype: Mismatch with germline at one junction end may stem from a read error. This sequence joins TRBV5-6 and TRBJ2-1; 8 bases agree with TRBD2. Germline V lookup: CDR1 SGHDT, CDR2 YYEEEE. The CDR3 runs to 15 residues. The CDR3 is CASSLEAGVYNERFF. The CDR3 nucleotides are TGTGCCAGCAGCTTGGAAGCGGGAGTTTACAATGAGCGGTTCTTC.

The V and J genes are TRBV29-1 and TRBJ1-2, with D unresolved. Trimming left V 7 bases short and J 8 bases short, with 20 bases between. The CDR3 loop spans 13 amino acids. CDR1 and CDR2 from the germline V gene are SQVTM and ANQGSEA. The CDR3 DNA reads TGCAGCGCCCGCGGCGGAGGCGCGGGAGGCTACACCTTC. Its protein is CSARGGGAGGYTF.

There are a few counts of this clonotype. One junction end does not reproduce the germline sequence, and a read error may be involved. The chain joins TRBV12-3 or TRBV12-4 to TRBJ2-7, with 7 bases lining up with TRBD2. The CDR3 covers 15 residues. In DNA, the CDR3 is TGTGCCAGCGGTTTAACTAAAGGACTAGTTGACGAGCAGTACTTC. It specifies CASGLTKGLVDEQYF.

The rearrangement joins TRBV5-1 to TRBJ1-2, with D perhaps TRBD1 (6 bases). Per germline, CDR1 SGHRS and CDR2 YFSETQ. The CDR3 totals 13 residues. V was pared by 4 bases and J by 4 bases, with 11 bases between. CDR3 sequence: CASSRQDIYGYTF. In nucleotides, the CDR3 is TGCGCCAGCAGCCGACAGGACATCTATGGCTACACCTTC. The variable domain in full, completed from reference TRBV5-1 and TRBJ1-2, reads KAGVTQTPRYLIKTRGQQVTLSCSPISGHRSVSWYQQTPGQGLQFLFEYFSETQRNKGNFPGRFSGRQFSNSRSEMNVSTLELGDSALYLCASSRQDIYGYTFGSGTRLTVV.

J is TRBJ2-5 and V is TRBV25-1, with 7 bases aligning to TRBD1. J was trimmed by 8 bases and V by 4 bases; bases with no gene match: 4. The CDR3 runs 12 residues. Germline CDR1 reads MGHDK; CDR2 reads SYGVNS. The chain's CDR3 is CASSGHRGTQYF. DNA of the CDR3: TGTGCCAGCAGTGGGCACAGGGGCACCCAGTACTTC.

This sequence joins TRBV5-1 and TRBJ2-2; 7 positions match TRBD2. This CDR3 region has 15 residues. V gave up 4 bases and J gave up 6 bases; unmatched junction bases: 9. CDR1 is SGHRS, CDR2 YFSETQ, per germline. The CDR3 loop is CASSPSAGPSGELFF. For the CDR3, the DNA is TGCGCCAGCAGCCCCTCAGCGGGGCCTTCCGGGGAGCTGTTTTTT. The variable domain in full, completed from reference TRBV5-1 and TRBJ2-2, reads KAGVTQTPRYLIKTRGQQVTLSCSPISGHRSVSWYQQTPGQGLQFLFEYFSETQRNKGNFPGRFSGRQFSNSRSEMNVSTLELGDSALYLCASSPSAGPSGELFFGEGSRLTVL.

The rearrangement joins TRBV28 to TRBJ1-2; maybe TRBD1 (6 bases). The V gene lost 1 base and the J gene lost 10 bases, with 10 bases spanning the gap. The CDR3 extends over 12 amino acids. CDR1 is MDHEN and CDR2 is SYDVKM in the germline V gene. This CDR3 is CASSLLSGDYTF. CDR3 in DNA: TGTGCCAGCAGTTTATTATCAGGGGACTACACCTTC.

Note on this clonotype: Possible read error: a much larger clone is one base away. V usage is TRBV25-1 and J usage is TRBJ2-7, with a possible D match to TRBD1 (5 bases). The CDR3 is 15 amino acids. In germline, CDR1 is MGHDK, CDR2 SYGVNS. In DNA, the CDR3 is TGTGCCTGCAGATCCGGTGCAGGGCAATCCTACGAGCAGTACTTC. Translation gives CACRSGAGQSYEQYF.

The V and J genes are TRBV27 and TRBJ2-7; D is possibly TRBD1 (6 bases). Germline loops: CDR1 MNHEY, CDR2 SMNVEV (reference sequence). CDR3 length equals 16 residues. V lost 0 bases to trimming and J lost 2 bases, with 14 bases between them. CDR3 amino acids: CASSLSPGHSAYEQYF. The CDR3 DNA reads as TGTGCCAGCAGTTTATCCCCGGGACATTCAGCCTACGAGCAGTACTTC.

The chain uses TRBV7-3 and TRBJ1-2; D is undetermined. The germline CDR1 and CDR2 sequences are SGHTA and FQGTGA. CDR3 length: 14 residues. The V gene lost 2 bases and the J gene lost 8 bases, with 15 bases spanning the gap. As DNA, the CDR3 is TGTGCCAGCAGCTTAGCACACTCCCAAGGAGGCTACACCTTC. This encodes CASSLAHSQGGYTF. Full variable domain (remainder filled in from reference TRBV7-3 and TRBJ1-2): GAGVSQTPSNKVTEKGKYVELRCDPISGHTALYWYRQSLGQGPEFLIYFQGTGAADDSGLPNDRFFAVRPEGSVSTLKIQRTERGDSAVYLCASSLAHSQGGYTFGSGTRLTVV.

The chain employs TRBV5-1 and TRBJ2-1; 7 nucleotides line up with TRBD2. Germline V gene data show CDR1 as SGHRS and CDR2 as YFSETQ. The V segment lost 5 bases and the J segment 6 bases; nucleotides outside the gene matches: 8. The CDR3 loop spans 14 amino acids. This chain's CDR3 is CASSRGLVGNEQFF. In DNA, the CDR3 is TGCGCCAGCAGTAGAGGACTAGTGGGCAATGAGCAGTTCTTC.

In this sample, this clonotype turned up once. A clone one base away is much larger, so this may be a read error. CDR3 bases: TGTGCCAGCGGCCCCCCATCGTTCGATACGCAGTATTTT. Protein: CASGPPSFDTQYF. The genes are TRBV7-8 and TRBJ2-3, with D uncertain. V shed 8 bases and J shed 6 bases, with 15 bases lying between them. From germline, CDR1 is SGHVS and CDR2 FQNEAQ. This CDR3 is 13 amino acids long.

V and J are TRBV7-3 and TRBJ2-4, with TRBD2 as a possible D gene (5 bases). Germline-derived CDR1 and CDR2 are SGHTA and FQGTGA. Trimming shortened V by 4 bases and J by 6 bases, and 19 bases separated the two germline ends. This CDR3 is built from 16 residues. The CDR3 bases are TGTGCCAGCAGCTCTTTCGTACCTATTGAGGGAAACATTCAGTACTTC. Protein sequence: CASSSFVPIEGNIQYF.

This clonotype was picked up a small number of times. The V gene is TRBV2, the J gene TRBJ2-5, with a tentative D call TRBD2 (7 bases). The CDR3 sequence is 13 residues long. V lost 9 bases and J 2 bases, leaving 13 bases between the germline ends. Per germline, CDR1 SNHLY and CDR2 FYNNEI. The CDR3 sequence: CASTRGLQETQYF. In nucleotides, the CDR3 is TGTGCCAGTACGCGGGGGCTGCAAGAGACCCAGTACTTC.

The chain combines TRBV6-5 with TRBJ1-1, with 8 bases fitting TRBD1. Germline V CDR1 and CDR2: MNHEY, SVGAGI. V shed 3 bases, J shed 7 bases, and the junction held 10 bases outside the gene matches. The CDR3 consists of 15 residues. Here the CDR3 DNA reads TGTGCCAGCAGTTATGGGGACAGGAGAACAGGTGAAGCTTTCTTT. Amino acid sequence: CASSYGDRRTGEAFF.

This clonotype was recorded once. The J gene is TRBJ2-5, the V gene TRBV9; possible D gene TRBD2, 7 bases. Between the trimmed V and J ends, which lost 7 bases and 11 bases, there was a span of 27 bases. The CDR3 loop spans 15 amino acids. Germline V CDR1 and CDR2: SGDLS, YYNGEE. The CDR3 region is CASGDRGGGTNEQYF. As DNA, the CDR3 is TGTGCCAGCGGCGATAGGGGGGGAGGGACAAATGAGCAGTACTTC.

The V gene is TRBV11-3, the J gene TRBJ2-7; D tentatively reads TRBD1 or TRBD2 (5 bases each). Germline V CDR1 and CDR2: SGHNT, YENEEA. Trimming pared 4 bases from V and 3 bases from J, leaving 10 bases between. The CDR3 is 13 residues long. The CDR3 is CASSSARGYEQYF. The CDR3 DNA reads TGTGCCAGCAGCTCCGCGAGGGGCTACGAGCAGTACTTC. The full variable domain, with the rest looked up from reference TRBV11-3 and TRBJ2-7, is EAGVVQSPRYKIIEKKQPVAFWCNPISGHNTLYWYLQNLGQGPELLIRYENEEAVDDSQLPKDRFSAERLKGVDSTLKIQPAELGDSAVYLCASSSARGYEQYFGPGTRLTVT.

This chain uses TRBV7-6 with TRBJ1-3, with D hard to call. V was clipped by 2 bases and J by 4 bases, with 9 bases between them. The CDR3 contains 14 residues. Germline CDR1 reads SGHVS; CDR2 reads FNYEAQ. For the CDR3, the DNA is TGTGCCAGCAGCTTACCCTCAGCGGGAAACACCATATATTTT. Translation: CASSLPSAGNTIYF.

This clonotype has just a few counts. This rearrangement joins TRBV15 to TRBJ2-3; D is unclear. CDR1 and CDR2 (germline): LNHNV, YYDKDF (reference sequence). This CDR3 region has 19 residues. V lost 0 bases and J lost 0, with 19 bases in between. The CDR3 loop is CATSRDLGSGPPSTDTQYF. The CDR3 DNA is TGTGCCACCAGCAGAGATCTGGGATCCGGGCCTCCTAGCACAGATACGCAGTATTTT. Using reference TRBV15 and TRBJ2-3 for the parts outside the CDR3, the full variable domain is DAMVIQNPRYQVTQFGKPVTLSCSQTLNHNVMYWYQQKSSQAPKLLFHYYDKDFNNEADTPDNFQSRRPNTSFCFLDIRSPGLGDTAMYLCATSRDLGSGPPSTDTQYFGPGTRLTVL.

This chain links TRBV20-1 with TRBJ2-1, with D possibly being TRBD2 (7 bases). The length of the CDR3 is 16 residues. Trimming shortened V by 1 base and J by 2 bases, and 15 bases separated the two germline ends. Germline CDR1 is DFQATT and CDR2 is SNEGSKA (reference sequence). The CDR3 DNA follows: TGCAGTGCTAGAGGGCAGGGGCTAGCGGCCTACAATGAGCAGTTCTTC. Encoded protein: CSARGQGLAAYNEQFF.